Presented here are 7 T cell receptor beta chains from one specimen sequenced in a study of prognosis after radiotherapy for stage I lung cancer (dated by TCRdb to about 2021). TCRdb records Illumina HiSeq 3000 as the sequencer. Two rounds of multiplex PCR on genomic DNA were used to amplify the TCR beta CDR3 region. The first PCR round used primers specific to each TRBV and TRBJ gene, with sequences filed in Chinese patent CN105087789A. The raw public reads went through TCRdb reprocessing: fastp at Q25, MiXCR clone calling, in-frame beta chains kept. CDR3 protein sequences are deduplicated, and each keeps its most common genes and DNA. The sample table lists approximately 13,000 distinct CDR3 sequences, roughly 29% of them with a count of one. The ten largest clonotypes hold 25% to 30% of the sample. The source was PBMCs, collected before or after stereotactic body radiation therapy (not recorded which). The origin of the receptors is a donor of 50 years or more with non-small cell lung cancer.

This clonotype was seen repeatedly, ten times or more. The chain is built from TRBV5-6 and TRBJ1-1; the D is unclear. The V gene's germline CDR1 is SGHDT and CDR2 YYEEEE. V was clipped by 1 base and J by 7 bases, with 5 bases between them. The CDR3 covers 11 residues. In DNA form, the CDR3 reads TGTGCCAGCAGCTTGAGAGGTGAAGCTTTCTTT. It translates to CASSLRGEAFF.

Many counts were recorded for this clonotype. This CDR3 reads CATQRESPTEQYF. The DNA for the CDR3 is TGTGCCACCCAGCGGGAGTCCCCCACCGAGCAGTACTTC. J is TRBJ2-7 and V is TRBV2; 8 positions match TRBD2. The J segment lost 6 bases and the V segment lost 10 bases, leaving 11 bases of the junction unmatched. Germline lookup yields CDR1 SNHLY and CDR2 FYNNEI. CDR3 length: 13 amino acids.

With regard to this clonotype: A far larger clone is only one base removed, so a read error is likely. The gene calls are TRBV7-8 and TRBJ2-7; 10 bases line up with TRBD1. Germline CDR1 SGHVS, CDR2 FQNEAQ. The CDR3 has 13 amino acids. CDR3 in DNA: TGTGCCAGCAGCCGACAGGGGGCGGGCGAGAAGTACTTC. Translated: CASSRQGAGEKYF.

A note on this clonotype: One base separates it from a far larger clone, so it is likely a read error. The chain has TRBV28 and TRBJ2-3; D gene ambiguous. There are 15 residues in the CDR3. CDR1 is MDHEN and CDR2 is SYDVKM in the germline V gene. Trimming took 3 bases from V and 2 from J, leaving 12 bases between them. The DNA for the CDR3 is TGTGCCAGCAGTTTCAGAGTACCGAACACAGATACGCAGTATTTT. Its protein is CASSFRVPNTDTQYF.

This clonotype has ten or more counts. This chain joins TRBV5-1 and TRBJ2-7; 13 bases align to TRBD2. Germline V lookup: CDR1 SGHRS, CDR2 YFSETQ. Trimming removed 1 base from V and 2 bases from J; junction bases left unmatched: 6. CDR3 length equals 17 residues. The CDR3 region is CASSLRTSGSATYEQYF. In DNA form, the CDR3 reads TGCGCCAGCAGCTTGAGGACTAGCGGGAGTGCCACCTACGAGCAGTACTTC.

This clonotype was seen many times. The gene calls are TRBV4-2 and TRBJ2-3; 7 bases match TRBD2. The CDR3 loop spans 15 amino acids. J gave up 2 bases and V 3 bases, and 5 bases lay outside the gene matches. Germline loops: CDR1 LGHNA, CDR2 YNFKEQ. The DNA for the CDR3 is TGTGCCAGCAGCCAGAGCGGGACCTACACAGATACGCAGTATTTT. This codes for CASSQSGTYTDTQYF.

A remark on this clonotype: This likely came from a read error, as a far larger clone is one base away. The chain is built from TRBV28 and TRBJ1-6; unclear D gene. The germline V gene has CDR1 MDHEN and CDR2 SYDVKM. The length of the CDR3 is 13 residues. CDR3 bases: TGTGCCAGCAGTACCAGACAATCGGGTCGAGATTTCTTT. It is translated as CASSTRQSGRDFF. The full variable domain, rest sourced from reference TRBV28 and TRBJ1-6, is DVKVTQSSRYLVKRTGEKVFLECVQDMDHENMFWYRQDPGLGLRLIYFSYDVKMKEKGDIPEGYSVSREKKERFSLILESASTNQTSMYLCASSTRQSGRDFFGNGTRLTVT.